These 19 T cell receptor beta chains were sequenced from one sample in a study of CD8+ T cells in alopecia areata. As the sequencing template, cDNA was produced by extracting RNA and reverse transcribing it. Data came from immunoSEQ multiplex PCR; TCRdb stores just in-frame clones and leaves some out. The sample has a few hundred thousand clones; roughly two fifths are singletons. Treatment noted: oral pan-JAK inhibitor, 5-10 mg twice daily. The material sequenced was CD4+ T cells sorted from blood, taken at approximately week 30, from a patient treated with tofacitinib. Every receptor here comes from a human donor with alopecia areata.

The chain employs TRBV6-5 and TRBJ2-1, with a possible D match to TRBD2 (5 bases). The CDR3 contains 15 residues. Germline lookup yields CDR1 MNHEY and CDR2 SVGAGI. Trimming removed 7 bases at V and 7 bases at J, with 20 bases between. CDR3 in DNA: TGTGCCAGCACCTATAGGCCTGGTCCGGGGAATGAGCAGTTCTTC. Protein sequence: CASTYRPGPGNEQFF.

This rearrangement joins TRBV27 to TRBJ2-1; D is perhaps TRBD1 (5 bases). The V gene lost 7 bases and the J gene lost 4 bases, with 11 bases spanning the gap. The CDR3 has 13 residues. Looked up from germline, CDR1 is MNHEY and CDR2 is SMNVEV (reference sequence). The CDR3 sequence: CASKGWTYNEQFF. For the CDR3, the DNA is TGTGCCAGCAAGGGGTGGACGTACAATGAGCAGTTCTTC.

V is TRBV7-8 and J is TRBJ2-6; D might be TRBD2 (6 bases). There are 16 residues in the CDR3. The germline V gene encodes CDR1 SGHVS and CDR2 FQNEAQ. Trimming stripped 8 bases from V and 0 bases from J, with 14 bases between. CDR3 region: CASSQGRHSGANVLTF. The CDR3 nucleotides read TGTGCCAGCTCCCAAGGGAGGCACTCTGGGGCCAACGTCCTGACTTTC. The variable domain in full, with the rest retrieved from reference TRBV7-8 and TRBJ2-6, is GAGVSQSPRYKVAKRGQDVALRCDPISGHVSLFWYQQALGQGPEFLTYFQNEAQLDKSGLPSDRFFAERPEGSVSTLKIQRTQQEDSAVYLCASSQGRHSGANVLTFGAGSRLTVL.

The V and J genes are TRBV5-1 and TRBJ2-2; no definite D call. Germline V gives CDR1 SGHRS, CDR2 YFSETQ. The CDR3 is made up of 16 amino acids. V gave up 0 bases and J gave up 1 base, with 10 bases separating them. The CDR3 bases are TGCGCCAGCAGCTTGGTAGCAGGAGTGAACACCGGGGAGCTGTTTTTT. It yields the protein CASSLVAGVNTGELFF.

This clone was seen ten or more times. This chain connects TRBV6-1 to TRBJ2-2, with D unresolved. Germline assignment: CDR1 MNHNS and CDR2 SASEGT. CDR3 length: 13 amino acids. Trimming stripped 6 bases from V and 6 bases from J, with 11 bases between. As DNA, the CDR3 is TGTGCCAGCAGGCCCTTTGAGGCCGGGGAGCTGTTTTTT. This codes for CASRPFEAGELFF.

This clone has at least ten counts. The rearrangement uses TRBV4-1 and TRBJ2-7, with D possibly being TRBD1 (6 bases). Per germline, CDR1 MGHRA and CDR2 YSYEKL. The CDR3 extends over 14 amino acids. V lost 5 bases, J lost 3 bases, and 14 bases lay in between. CDR3 in amino acids: CASSTNTQGYEQYF. The CDR3 coding sequence is TGCGCCAGCAGCACTAATACACAGGGCTACGAGCAGTACTTC.

The genes are TRBV7-9 and TRBJ2-1, with 8 bases aligning to TRBD2. The CDR3 contains 15 residues. Per germline, CDR1 SEHNR and CDR2 FQNEAQ (reference sequence). The V and J ends lost 1 base and 8 bases, in that order; junction bases with no gene match: 7. CDR3 amino acids: CASSLVLSGIYEQFF. The CDR3 nucleotides are TGTGCCAGCAGCTTAGTTCTTAGCGGGATATATGAGCAGTTCTTC.

The V and J genes are TRBV4-1 and TRBJ2-1; tentatively, D is TRBD1 or TRBD2 (5 bases each). The CDR3 loop spans 14 amino acids. Germline CDR1 MGHRA, CDR2 YSYEKL. V was trimmed by 5 bases and J by 10 bases, leaving 18 bases between them. CDR3 sequence: CASSNPGPRREQFF. DNA for the CDR3: TGCGCCAGCAGCAATCCGGGACCTCGACGGGAGCAGTTCTTC.

V gene TRBV27 combines with J gene TRBJ1-1, with 9 bases that match TRBD1. From germline, CDR1 is MNHEY and CDR2 SMNVEV (reference sequence). This CDR3 contains 14 residues. After removal of 5 bases from V and 5 bases from J, the junction contained 6 bases not matched to a gene. The CDR3 region has the DNA TGTGCCAGCAGTCCCGGGACAGGGAGGACTGAAGCTTTCTTT. This encodes CASSPGTGRTEAFF.

This clone was picked up one time. This chain joins TRBV30 and TRBJ1-1, with a tentative D call TRBD1 (6 bases). CDR1 is GTSNPN and CDR2 is SVGIG in the germline V gene (reference sequence). V lost 3 bases and J 3 bases, leaving 11 bases between the germline ends. The CDR3 runs to 13 residues. The CDR3 nucleotides are TGTGCCTGGAGGAGGAGGGGGGACACTGAAGCTTTCTTT. Amino acids: CAWRRRGDTEAFF. Based on the CDR3 plus reference TRBV30 and TRBJ1-1, the full variable domain is SQTIHQWPATLVQPVGSPLSLECTVEGTSNPNLYWYRQAAGRGLQLLFYSVGIGQISSEVPQNLSASRPQDRQFILSSKKLLLSDSGFYLCAWRRRGDTEAFFGQGTRLTVV.

J is TRBJ1-4 and V is TRBV6-1; the D is unclear. Germline CDR1 and CDR2: MNHNS and SASEGT. This CDR3 is built from 14 residues. The V and J ends lost 5 bases and 4 bases respectively, with 11 bases between them. The chain's CDR3 is CASSSSWGNEKLFF. In nucleotides, the CDR3 is TGTGCCAGCAGTTCCAGCTGGGGTAATGAAAAACTGTTTTTT.

The chain employs TRBV18 and TRBJ1-1, with D uncertain. CDR1 and CDR2 from the germline V gene are KGHSH and LQKENI. Trimming cost V 4 bases and J 1 base, with 7 bases left between them. The CDR3 covers 13 residues. CDR3 bases: TGTGCCAGCTCACAAGGCCAGAACACTGAAGCTTTCTTT. It translates to CASSQGQNTEAFF.

This clone has a handful of counts. This chain joins TRBV5-1 and TRBJ2-3; 7 bases align to TRBD2. The CDR3 loop spans 14 amino acids. V dropped 9 bases and J dropped 0; count of bases not matched to a gene: 7. From germline, CDR1 is SGHRS and CDR2 YFSETQ. Here the CDR3 reads CATARRGSTDTQYF. Here the CDR3 DNA reads TGCGCCACGGCCCGGCGGGGGAGCACAGATACGCAGTATTTT.

The rearrangement links TRBV7-6 to TRBJ2-5; 8 bases agree with TRBD1. J gave up 1 base and V 5 bases, and 3 bases lay outside the gene matches. The CDR3 is 14 amino acids. The germline gives CDR1 SGHVS, CDR2 FNYEAQ. Here the CDR3 DNA reads TGTGCCAGCAGCATGACAGGGGCCCAAGAGACCCAGTACTTC. This encodes CASSMTGAQETQYF.

This clone occurred a few times. CDR3 coding DNA: TGTGCCAGCTCGAGGGGCACAGATACGCAGTATTTT. It codes for CASSRGTDTQYF. The chain links TRBV27 to TRBJ2-3; tentative D call: TRBD2 (5 bases). V lost 8 bases, J lost 1 base, and 7 bases lay in between. Germline lookup yields CDR1 MNHEY and CDR2 SMNVEV (reference sequence). The CDR3 has 12 amino acids.

The chain links TRBV6-1 to TRBJ2-7; maybe TRBD2 (6 bases). Germline CDR1 and CDR2: MNHNS and SASEGT. Trimming took off 0 bases at V and 5 bases at J, with 11 bases between the two ends. The CDR3 runs to 14 residues. CDR3 sequence: CASSEAGGSHEQYF. The DNA for the CDR3 is TGTGCCAGCAGTGAAGCTGGGGGGAGCCACGAGCAGTACTTC.

The chain couples TRBV5-6 to TRBJ2-1; D remains unclear. Germline CDR1 and CDR2: SGHDT and YYEEEE. The CDR3 runs to 13 residues. Trimming cost V 2 bases and J 8 bases, with 11 bases left between them. As DNA, the CDR3 is TGTGCCAGCAGCTTCAGTGGCAGATATGAGCAGTTCTTC. Its protein is CASSFSGRYEQFF.

This clone was recorded only once. The gene calls are TRBV15 and TRBJ2-6; tentative D call: TRBD2 (6 bases). Trimming removed 5 bases at V and 0 bases at J, with 11 bases between. Germline V gene data show CDR1 as LNHNV and CDR2 as YYDKDF (reference sequence). The CDR3 totals 16 residues. DNA of the CDR3: TGTGCCACCAGCGGTCGGGGGTTCTCTGGGGCCAACGTCCTGACTTTC. Protein sequence: CATSGRGFSGANVLTF.

The rearrangement links TRBV5-1 to TRBJ2-1; D unresolved. Germline CDR1 and CDR2: SGHRS and YFSETQ. This CDR3 region has 13 residues. V gave up 4 bases and J gave up 2 bases, with 7 bases separating them. The CDR3 protein is CASSRATYNEQFF. Written as DNA, the CDR3 is TGCGCCAGCAGCCGGGCAACCTACAATGAGCAGTTCTTC.